This T cell receptor (beta chain) was documented in a study of blood T cell repertoires in COVID-19. Germline V gene data show CDR1 as SNHLY and CDR2 as FYNNEI. This CDR3 has 15 residues. With 7 bases removed from V and 0 bases from J, the gap between germline ends came to 13 bases. Profiled with immunoSEQ multiplex PCR; TCRdb holds only in-frame clones, not every one. The table shows 100,000 to 150,000 clones, with 84% occurring only once. The receptor comes from a woman aged 25-40 years who had recovered from COVID-19. This chain connects TRBV2 to TRBJ1-5, with D possibly TRBD1 on 6 matching bases. Sequencing was performed on PBMCs or T cells enriched from blood (not recorded which). CDR3 nucleotide sequence: TGTGCCAGCAAGGTGGGAGGGGGTAGCAATCAGCCCCAGCATTTT. Translating gives CASKVGGGSNQPQHF.